This TCR beta chain was found in a study of Ad26.COV2.S vaccination and SARS-CoV-2 variants (dated by TCRdb to the early 2020s). Turning to the overall study: Vaccine-arm donors came from COV1001, a multicentre, randomized, double-blind, placebo-controlled phase I-IIa trial of Ad26.COV2.S in healthy adults. TCRbeta repertoire sequencing was used to assess the specificity and breadth of SARS-CoV-2-reactive T cell receptors after Ad26.COV2.S vaccination. Ad26.COV2.S was given intramuscularly at 5x10^10 or 1x10^11 viral particles, as a single shot or as two shots 56 days apart. Investigators remained blinded to trial group allocation during experiments and outcome assessment. The TCR-sequenced set comprised about 32 samples: around 20 Ad26.COV2.S vaccine recipients, 5 placebo recipients and 8 SARS-CoV-2 convalescent individuals. Trial participants were randomized into five groups of five: low-dose or high-dose Ad26.COV2.S given once or twice, or placebo on both occasions.

Study-wide findings and limitations: Substantial breadth of spike-specific CD8+ and CD4+ T cell responses was reported after vaccination. Vaccine and placebo recipients had similar non-spike TCR breadth, a finding consistent with the vaccine containing only spike. The study was not powered for comparison of responses between vaccine doses or regimens. According to the authors, total T cell responses may have been underestimated by the TCR breadth and depth analyses. Spike-specific TCR breadth was higher in Ad26.COV2.S recipients than in placebo recipients (P = 0.0014).

A word on this clone: What this receptor recognizes is not known. Given the absence of the conserved phenylalanine or tryptophan at the CDR3 end, a read error is likely. Because the CDR3's place on the DNA is in doubt, the DNA is left out and the CDR3 is given as listed by TCRdb.

The immunoSEQ Assay was the method used to sequence TCRbeta CDR3 regions. After extraction, genomic DNA underwent amplification by bias-controlled multiplex PCR, followed by high-throughput sequencing. Per the authors' processing: To quantify the absolute abundance of each unique TCRbeta CDR3 region, sequences were collapsed and filtered. T cell fraction was estimated by normalizing TCRbeta template counts to usable DNA, with usable DNA measured through amplification of reference genes found in all nucleated cells. Repertoire TCRs were annotated as SARS-CoV-2-specific by exact matching of V gene, CDR3 amino acid sequence and J gene to a known reactive TCR set. The reference SARS-CoV-2 TCR set was derived from MIRA and filtered for enrichment in COVID-19-positive ImmuneCODE repertoires, a step that removed public or cross-reactive TCRs. Drawing on the MIRA antigens, annotated TCRs were analysed further at the level of specific ORF or position within ORF. Breadth was defined as the number of annotated unique rearrangements divided by the total number of unique productive rearrangements, and depth was defined as the summed frequency of the annotated unique rearrangements. TCR breadth was compared between groups using two-sided Wilcoxon rank-sum tests. TCRdb limited this immuneACCESS table to in-frame rearrangements with V and J called. A share of clones is missing; checked studies link under half to unresolved V genes, and the rest is unexplained. V and J calls plus clone size are reproduced from that table; the DNA served to infer D and trimming. The sample includes 380,000 or so clones, with 83% observed a single time. 7% to 9.5% of the sample goes to the ten largest clones.

This specimen's treatment or condition label, interpreted: roughly 19 received Ad26.COV2.S at low or high dose, single or two shots; roughly 5 received placebo; per-sample allocation not given. Repertoires of vaccine and placebo recipients were sequenced from samples taken on day 63 after the first injection. In Cohort 1b, 20 to 25 adults aged 18-55 years were enrolled at a single site in Boston, USA, between 29 July and 7 August 2020. Ad26.COV2.S was a replication-incompetent adenovirus type 26 vector that expressed a prefusion-stabilized SARS-CoV-2 spike protein derived from the original Wuhan strain. The length of the CDR3 is 9 amino acids, counting both ends. The germline V gene (reference sequence) provides CDR1 DFQATT and CDR2 SNEGSKA.

The rearrangement combines TRBV20-1 with TRBJ1-1. This TCR was recovered from a person between 18 and 65 years old who received the Ad26.COV2.S COVID-19 vaccine or a placebo. The source was peripheral blood, collected in a trial of Ad26.COV2.S vaccine versus placebo. The CDR3 is CSARGDLPI.